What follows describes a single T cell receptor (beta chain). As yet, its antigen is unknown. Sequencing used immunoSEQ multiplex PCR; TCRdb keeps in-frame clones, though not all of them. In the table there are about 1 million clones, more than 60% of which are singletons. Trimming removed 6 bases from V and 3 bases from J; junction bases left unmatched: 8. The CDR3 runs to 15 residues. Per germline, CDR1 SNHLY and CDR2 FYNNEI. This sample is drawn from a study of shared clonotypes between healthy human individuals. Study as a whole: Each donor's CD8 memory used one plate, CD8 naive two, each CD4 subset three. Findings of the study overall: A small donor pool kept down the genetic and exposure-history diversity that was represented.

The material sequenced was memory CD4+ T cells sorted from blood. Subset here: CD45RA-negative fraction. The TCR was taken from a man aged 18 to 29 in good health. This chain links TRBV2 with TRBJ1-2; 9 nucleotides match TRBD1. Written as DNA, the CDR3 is TGTGCCAGCAGCGATACAGGGGGCACCCACTATGGCTACACCTTC. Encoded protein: CASSDTGGTHYGYTF.